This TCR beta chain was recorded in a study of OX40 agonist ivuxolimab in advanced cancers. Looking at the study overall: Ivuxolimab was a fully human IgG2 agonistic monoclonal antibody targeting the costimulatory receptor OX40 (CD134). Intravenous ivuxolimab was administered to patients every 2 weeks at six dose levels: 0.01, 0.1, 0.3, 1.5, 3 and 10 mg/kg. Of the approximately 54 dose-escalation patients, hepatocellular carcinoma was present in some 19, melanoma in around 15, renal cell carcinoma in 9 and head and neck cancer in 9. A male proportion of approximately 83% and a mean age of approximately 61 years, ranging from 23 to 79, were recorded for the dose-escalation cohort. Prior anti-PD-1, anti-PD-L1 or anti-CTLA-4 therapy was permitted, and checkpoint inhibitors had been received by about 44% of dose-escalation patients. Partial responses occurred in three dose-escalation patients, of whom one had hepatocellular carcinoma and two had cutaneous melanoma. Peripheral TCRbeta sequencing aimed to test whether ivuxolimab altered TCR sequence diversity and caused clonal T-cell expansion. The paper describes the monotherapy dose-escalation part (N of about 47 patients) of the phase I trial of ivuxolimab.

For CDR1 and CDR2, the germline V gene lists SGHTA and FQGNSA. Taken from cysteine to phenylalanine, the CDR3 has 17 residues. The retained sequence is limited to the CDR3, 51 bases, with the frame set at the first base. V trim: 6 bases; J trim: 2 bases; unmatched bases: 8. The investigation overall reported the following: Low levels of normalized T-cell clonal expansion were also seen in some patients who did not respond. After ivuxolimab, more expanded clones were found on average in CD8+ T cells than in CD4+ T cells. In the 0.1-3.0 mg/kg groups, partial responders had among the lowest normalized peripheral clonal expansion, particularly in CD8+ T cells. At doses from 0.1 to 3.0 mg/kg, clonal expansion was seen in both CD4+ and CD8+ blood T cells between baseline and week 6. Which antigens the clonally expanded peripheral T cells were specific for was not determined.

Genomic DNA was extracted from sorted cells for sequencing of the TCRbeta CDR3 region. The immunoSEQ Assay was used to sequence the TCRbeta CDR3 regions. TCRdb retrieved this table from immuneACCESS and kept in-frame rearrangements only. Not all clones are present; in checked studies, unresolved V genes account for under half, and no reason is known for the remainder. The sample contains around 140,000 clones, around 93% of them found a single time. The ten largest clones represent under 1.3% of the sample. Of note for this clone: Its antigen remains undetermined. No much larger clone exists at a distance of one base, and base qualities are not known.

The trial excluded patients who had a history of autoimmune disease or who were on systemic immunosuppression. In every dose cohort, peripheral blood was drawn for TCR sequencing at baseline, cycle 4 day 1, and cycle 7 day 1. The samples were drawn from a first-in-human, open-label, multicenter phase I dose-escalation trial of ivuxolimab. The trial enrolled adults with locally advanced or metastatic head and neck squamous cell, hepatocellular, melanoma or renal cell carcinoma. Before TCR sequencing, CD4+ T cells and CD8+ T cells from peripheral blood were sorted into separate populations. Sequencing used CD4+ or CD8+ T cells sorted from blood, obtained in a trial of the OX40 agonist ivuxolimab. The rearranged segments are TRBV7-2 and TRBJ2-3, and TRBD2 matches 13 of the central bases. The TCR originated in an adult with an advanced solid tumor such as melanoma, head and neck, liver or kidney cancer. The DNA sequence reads TGTGCCAGCAGTGGGACTAGCGGGACTCATTACACAGATACGCAGTATTTT. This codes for CASSGTSGTHYTDTQYF.